These T cell receptor beta chains were read from a single sample in a study of blood T cell repertoires in COVID-19. Using immunoSEQ multiplex PCR, the repertoire was profiled, and TCRdb retains in-frame clones only, with some absent. The data show roughly 32,000 clones, about nine tenths seen once. Sequenced material: peripheral blood. Receptors originate from a man aged 60 to 69 with acute or convalescent COVID-19. Both conserved end residues are part of each CDR3. The D gene is left open where the match is weak. Expanded clones get a size class; other rows say once, few or many, or leave the size out.

- - TRBJ1-1 TRBV7-9 CASSFRNTEAFF TGTGCCAGCAGCTTCAGGAACACTGAAGCTTTCTTT
- - TRBJ1-1 TRBV5-4 CASSPPTGNTEAFF TGTGCCAGCAGCCCCCCCACAGGAAACACTGAAGCTTTCTTT
TRBD2 - TRBJ2-3 TRBV6-5 CASRQGLAGPDTQYF TGTGCCAGCAGACAAGGACTAGCGGGACCAGATACGCAGTATTTT
- - TRBJ1-2 TRBV28 CASSPDGTGTPGYTF TGTGCCAGCAGTCCCGACGGAACAGGGACGCCGGGCTACACCTTC
- - TRBJ1-1 TRBV6-6 CASSTQGANTEAFF TGTGCCAGCAGTACCCAGGGTGCGAACACTGAAGCTTTCTTT
TRBD1 - TRBJ1-2 TRBV10-3 CAISDPDRDGYTF TGTGCCATCAGTGATCCGGACAGGGACGGCTACACCTTC
TRBD2 - TRBJ2-3 TRBV7-9 CASLLAGRGTDTQYF TGTGCCAGTCTTCTAGCGGGAAGGGGCACAGATACGCAGTATTTT
TRBD1 - TRBJ2-1 TRBV24-1 CATGQGALDEQFF TGTGCCACTGGACAGGGGGCTTTGGATGAGCAGTTCTTC
TRBD1 - TRBJ2-7 TRBV7-3 CASSLNAGGYEQYF TGTGCCAGCAGCTTAAATGCAGGGGGCTACGAGCAGTACTTC
TRBD2 - TRBJ2-2 TRBV19 CASSSLAGERYTGELFF TGTGCCAGTAGTAGTTTGGCGGGAGAAAGATACACCGGGGAGCTGTTTTTT
TRBD1 - TRBJ1-5 TRBV18 CASSPGAGGYGSNQPQHF TGTGCCAGCTCACCCGGGGCAGGGGGCTATGGGAGCAATCAGCCCCAGCATTTT
- - TRBJ2-2 TRBV9 CASSVVSLRVRTGELFF TGTGCCAGCAGCGTAGTAAGCCTGCGGGTGAGGACCGGGGAGCTGTTTTTT
TRBD1 - TRBJ1-1 TRBV19 CASSARQGAAFF TGTGCCAGTAGTGCGCGACAGGGGGCAGCTTTCTTT
TRBD1 - TRBJ2-7 TRBV5-4 CASSSGTGGTYEQYF TGTGCCAGCAGCTCGGGGACAGGAGGTACCTACGAGCAGTACTTC
TRBD1 - TRBJ2-3 TRBV14 CASSQDGDSYTDTQYF TGTGCCAGCAGCCAGGACGGGGACAGTTACACAGATACGCAGTATTTT
- - TRBJ1-1 TRBV5-4 CASSSGLSTEAFF TGTGCCAGCAGCTCTGGACTCAGCACTGAAGCTTTCTTT
TRBD2 - TRBJ2-1 TRBV12-5 CASGIGTSGPDEQFF TGTGCTAGTGGTATCGGGACTAGCGGGCCCGATGAGCAGTTCTTC
- - TRBJ2-2 TRBV5-1 CASTLEGVTGELFF TGCGCCAGCACCCTCGAGGGGGTAACCGGGGAGCTGTTTTTT
TRBD2 - TRBJ2-1 TRBV24-1 CATSDLEAGGPRSNEQFF TGTGCCACCAGTGATTTAGAAGCGGGAGGGCCGAGGTCCAATGAGCAGTTCTTC
TRBD1 - TRBJ1-2 TRBV20-1 CSASLWQGAPTNGYTF TGCAGTGCTAGTTTGTGGCAGGGGGCTCCAACGAATGGCTACACCTTC
TRBD1 - TRBJ2-3 TRBV12-3/TRBV12-4 CASRRGQGDTQYF TGTGCCAGCAGACGAGGACAGGGGGATACGCAGTATTTT
TRBD1 - TRBJ1-1 TRBV11-3 CASSLAVDRGNTEAFF TGTGCCAGCAGCTTAGCCGTGGACAGGGGTAACACTGAAGCTTTCTTT
TRBD2 - TRBJ2-2 TRBV9 CASSAGLAGDGELFF TGTGCCAGCAGCGCGGGACTAGCGGGAGATGGGGAGCTGTTTTTT
- - TRBJ1-3 TRBV5-6 CASSWSSDRSGNTIYF TGTGCCAGCAGCTGGAGCTCGGACAGAAGTGGAAACACCATATATTTT
- few TRBJ2-3 TRBV4-3 CASSQGVSGVRFTDTQYF TGCGCCAGCAGCCAAGGGGTCAGCGGTGTTCGATTCACAGATACGCAGTATTTT
TRBD1 - TRBJ2-5 TRBV5-1 CASTRTGGPETQYF TGCGCCAGCACCAGGACAGGGGGGCCAGAGACCCAGTACTTC
TRBD1 - TRBJ2-5 TRBV6-5 CASSYAQGAPETQYF TGTGCCAGCAGTTACGCCCAGGGGGCGCCGGAGACCCAGTACTTC
TRBD2 - TRBJ2-7 TRBV29-1 CSVDRLAGNYEQYF TGCAGCGTTGACAGGCTAGCGGGAAACTACGAGCAGTACTTC
- - TRBJ1-1 TRBV4-3 CASSARPTGIPTEAFF TGCGCCAGCAGCGCAAGGCCGACGGGGATCCCCACTGAAGCTTTCTTT
TRBD1 - TRBJ1-5 TRBV19 CASGGTGYQPQHF TGTGCCTCAGGGGGGACAGGTTACCAGCCCCAGCATTTT
TRBD1 few TRBJ2-1 TRBV5-1 CASSLAGTENNEQFF TGCGCCAGCAGCTTGGCCGGGACAGAAAACAATGAGCAGTTCTTC
TRBD1 - TRBJ1-1 TRBV9 CASSGTDRGASNTEAFF TGTGCCAGCAGCGGTACAGACAGGGGGGCTTCTAACACTGAAGCTTTCTTT
- - TRBJ2-3 TRBV21-1 CASSLQQSGTDTQYF TGTGCCAGCAGCCTTCAACAGTCCGGCACAGATACGCAGTATTTT